Listed here are 14 T cell receptor beta chains from one sample, sequenced in a study of blood T cell repertoires in COVID-19. Some clones are missing from TCRdb's copy, which holds only in-frame ones; the method was immunoSEQ multiplex PCR. The sample lists some 220,000 clones, 85% seen once, with 4.5% to 5.5% in the top ten. Specimen: peripheral blood. The origin of the receptors is a man between 50 and 59 years old with COVID-19, enrolled during active disease.

This chain joins TRBV19 and TRBJ2-7; 9 bases fit TRBD2. The V and J ends lost 1 base and 2 bases, in that order; junction bases with no gene match: 3. Germline values: CDR1 LNHDA, CDR2 SQIVND (reference sequence). The CDR3 loop spans 15 amino acids. CDR3: CASSIGSGGAYEQYF. The CDR3 bases are TGTGCCAGTAGTATAGGTAGCGGGGGTGCCTACGAGCAGTACTTC.

The chain has TRBV21-1 and TRBJ2-5; the table's D call, TRBD1, was not checked against the DNA. TRBV21-1 has pseudogene status. The CDR3 extends over 18 amino acids. As DNA, the CDR3 is TGTGCCAGCAGCAAACCTCTGAGGCGAGACAGGTGTTTGAAGACCCAGTACTTC. It yields the protein CASSKPLRRDRCLKTQYF.

This chain connects TRBV18 to TRBJ1-2; TRBD1 aligns across 7 bases. The CDR3 sequence is 13 residues long. V trimming: 4 bases; J trimming: 3 bases; junction bases outside the gene matches: 2. The germline V gene encodes CDR1 KGHSH and CDR2 LQKENI. The CDR3 sequence: CASSRGTDYGYTF. In DNA, the CDR3 is TGTGCCAGCTCACGGGGGACAGACTATGGCTACACCTTC. Supplemented by reference TRBV18 and TRBJ1-2, the full variable domain reads NAGVMQNPRHLVRRRGQEARLRCSPMKGHSHVYWYRQLPEEGLKFMVYLQKENIIDESGMPKERFSAEFPKEGPSILRIQQVVRGDSAAYFCASSRGTDYGYTFGSGTRLTVV.

The chain joins TRBV19 to TRBJ1-1; no definite D call. The V end was cut by 4 bases, the J end by 6 bases, with 18 bases between. The CDR3 is 15 amino acids. CDR1 and CDR2 from the germline V gene are LNHDA and SQIVND (reference sequence). The CDR3 region is CASSTTVNLNSEAFF. The CDR3 DNA reads TGTGCCAGTAGTACAACAGTGAATCTAAACTCTGAAGCTTTCTTT.

DNA for the CDR3: TGTGCCAGCAGAGGGCAGGGGGCGGATGGAAACACCATATATTTT. Amino acid sequence: CASRGQGADGNTIYF. The chain recombines TRBV7-9 with TRBJ1-3; 8 bases match TRBD1. Germline CDR1 and CDR2: SEHNR and FQNEAQ (reference sequence). The CDR3 is 15 residues long. Trimming cost V 6 bases and J 3 bases; bases outside gene matches: 7.

The CDR3 here is CASSVLAHGTDTQYF. The CDR3 DNA sequence: TGTGCCAGCAGCGTACTAGCCCATGGCACAGATACGCAGTATTTT. The J gene is TRBJ2-3, the V gene TRBV9; a weak D match, TRBD2 (5 bases). The CDR3 sequence is 15 residues long. Trimming took off 1 base at V and 1 base at J, with 10 bases between the two ends. Germline CDR1 and CDR2: SGDLS and YYNGEE.

This clone was seen a single time. This chain links TRBV9 with TRBJ1-3; 10 bases are a match to TRBD1. The CDR3 length is 15 residues. V shed 1 base and J 8 bases; nucleotides not matched to a gene: 6. CDR1 is SGDLS, CDR2 YYNGEE, per germline. The chain's CDR3 is CASSVSTGGMDTIYF. CDR3 DNA sequence: TGTGCCAGCAGCGTATCGACAGGGGGCATGGACACCATATATTTT. The variable domain in full, with the rest retrieved from reference TRBV9 and TRBJ1-3, is DSGVTQTPKHLITATGQRVTLRCSPRSGDLSVYWYQQSLDQGLQFLIQYYNGEERAKGNILERFSAQQFPDLHSELNLSSLELGDSALYFCASSVSTGGMDTIYFGEGSWLTVV.

CDR3 protein: CASRQTGQGNTEAFF. In nucleotides, the CDR3 is TGTGCCAGCAGACAAACCGGGCAGGGAAACACTGAAGCTTTCTTT. The V and J genes are TRBV7-2 and TRBJ1-1, with D possibly TRBD1 on 5 matching bases. CDR1 SGHTA and CDR2 FQGNSA come from the germline V gene. The CDR3 is made up of 15 amino acids. The V end lost 6 bases, the J end lost 2 bases, and 16 bases lay between the germline ends.

J is TRBJ2-5 and V is TRBV7-3; 8 bases map to TRBD2. CDR3 length equals 16 residues. Germline CDR1 SGHTA, CDR2 FQGTGA. J was trimmed by 1 base and V by 4 bases; bases with no gene match: 8. CDR3 residues: CASSSYGRGIQETQYF. CDR3 nucleotide sequence: TGTGCCAGCAGCTCCTACGGGAGGGGGATCCAAGAGACCCAGTACTTC.

The rearrangement uses TRBV5-1 and TRBJ2-1; TRBD2 aligns across 12 bases. Trimming at V came to 1 base and at J to 9 bases, leaving 8 bases not matched to a gene. The germline V gene encodes CDR1 SGHRS and CDR2 YFSETQ. This CDR3 has 16 amino acids. The CDR3 DNA is TGCGCCAGCAGCTTGACTAGCGGGGGGATTGAGGTTGAGCAGTTCTTC. Translating it yields CASSLTSGGIEVEQFF.

The V call is TRBV4-1, the J call TRBJ1-1; TRBD1 matches 7 bases. The V gene end was trimmed by 6 bases and the J gene end by 1 base; junction bases not matched to a gene: 2. The CDR3 has 13 amino acids. CDR1 MGHRA and CDR2 YSYEKL come from the germline V gene. The chain's CDR3 is CASRRQGNTEAFF. DNA for the CDR3: TGCGCCAGCAGAAGACAGGGGAACACTGAAGCTTTCTTT.

This clone was observed at least ten times. The CDR3 nucleotides read TGTGCCAGCAGTCAGACAGGGGAGGGCTCTGGGGCCAACGTCCTGACTTTC. Its translation: CASSQTGEGSGANVLTF. The chain combines TRBV6-4 with TRBJ2-6; tentative D call: TRBD1 (8 bases). CDR3 length equals 17 residues. V gave up 5 bases and J gave up 0 bases, with 14 bases separating them. Germline V lookup: CDR1 MRHNA, CDR2 SNTAGT.

The chain recombines TRBV19 with TRBJ1-2; TRBD1 might be the D (5 bases). Germline-derived CDR1 and CDR2 are LNHDA and SQIVND (reference sequence). The ends were cut back, 4 bases at V and 8 bases at J, with 17 bases in the middle. This CDR3 spans 14 amino acids. The CDR3 DNA reads TGTGCCAGTAGTACACGACAGACCCACAGCGGCTACACCTTC. It specifies CASSTRQTHSGYTF.

This chain links TRBV5-6 with TRBJ2-2, with D perhaps TRBD2 (5 bases). The CDR3 spans 14 residues. Germline lookup yields CDR1 SGHDT and CDR2 YYEEEE. V was clipped by 3 bases and J by 6 bases, with 12 bases between them. CDR3 nucleotide sequence: TGTGCCAGCAGCTCCTTAAAGGGAGCCGGGGAGCTGTTTTTT. This sequence encodes CASSSLKGAGELFF.